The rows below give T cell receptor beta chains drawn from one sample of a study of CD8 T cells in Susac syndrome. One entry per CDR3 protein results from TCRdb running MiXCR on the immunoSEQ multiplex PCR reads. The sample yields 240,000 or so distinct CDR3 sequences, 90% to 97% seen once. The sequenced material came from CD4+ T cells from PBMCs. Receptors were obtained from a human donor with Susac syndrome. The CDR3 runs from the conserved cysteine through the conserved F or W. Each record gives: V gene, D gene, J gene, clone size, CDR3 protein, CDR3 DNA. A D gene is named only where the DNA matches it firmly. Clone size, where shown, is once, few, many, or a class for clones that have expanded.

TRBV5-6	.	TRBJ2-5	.	CASSLGRRESGETQYF	TGTGCCAGCAGCTTGGGGCGCAGGGAAAGTGGAGAGACCCAGTACTTC
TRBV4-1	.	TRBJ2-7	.	CASSHNGAGSYEQYF	TGCGCCAGCAGCCACAACGGTGCAGGGTCCTACGAGCAGTACTTC
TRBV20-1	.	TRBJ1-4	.	CSARGGSPGEKLFF	TGCAGTGCTAGAGGGGGCTCGCCGGGTGAAAAACTGTTTTTT
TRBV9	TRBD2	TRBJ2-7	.	CASSAPGLASYEQYF	TGTGCCAGCAGCGCCCCGGGACTAGCCTCCTACGAGCAGTACTTC
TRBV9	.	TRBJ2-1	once	CASGYMVGEQFF	TGTGCCAGCGGATACATGGTTGGTGAGCAGTTCTTC
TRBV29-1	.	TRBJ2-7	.	CSVGGQESSYEQYF	TGCAGTGTAGGAGGGCAAGAGAGCTCCTACGAGCAGTACTTC
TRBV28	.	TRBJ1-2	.	CASSSPVGGYTF	TGTGCCAGCAGTTCTCCGGTTGGTGGCTACACCTTC
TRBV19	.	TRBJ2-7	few	CASSRDIYEQYF	TGTGCCAGTAGCCGGGACATCTACGAGCAGTACTTC
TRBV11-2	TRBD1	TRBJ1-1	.	CASSLVNRGKAEAFF	TGTGCCAGCAGCTTAGTTAACAGGGGGAAAGCTGAAGCTTTCTTT
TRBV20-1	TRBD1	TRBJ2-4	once	CSAIGQGINIQYF	TGCAGTGCAATCGGACAGGGGATAAACATTCAGTACTTC
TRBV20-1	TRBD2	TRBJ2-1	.	CSAVGLAGSSYNEQFF	TGCAGTGCTGTCGGACTAGCGGGCAGCTCCTACAATGAGCAGTTCTTC
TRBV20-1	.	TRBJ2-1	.	CSARGQIYEQFF	TGCAGTGCTAGAGGACAGATTTATGAGCAGTTCTTC
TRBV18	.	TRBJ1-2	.	CASSPPKGVAGYTF	TGTGCCAGCTCACCCCCTAAAGGGGTTGCCGGCTACACCTTC
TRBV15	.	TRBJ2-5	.	CATSRGGTQYF	TGTGCCACCAGCAGAGGGGGGACCCAGTACTTC
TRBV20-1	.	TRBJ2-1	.	CSLGGDNEQFF	TGCAGCCTGGGCGGGGACAATGAGCAGTTCTTC
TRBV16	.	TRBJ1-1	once	CASSQRQPINTEAFF	TGTGCCAGCAGCCAAAGGCAGCCTATTAACACTGAAGCTTTCTTT
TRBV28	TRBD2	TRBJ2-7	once	CASSFELVAGEYF	TGTGCCAGCAGTTTTGAGTTGGTAGCGGGAGAGTACTTC
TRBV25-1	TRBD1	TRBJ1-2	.	CASSATRDRGRGYYGYTF	TGTGCCAGCAGTGCCACGCGGGACAGGGGGCGGGGGTACTATGGCTACACCTTC
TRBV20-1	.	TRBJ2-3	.	CSARDEKSDTQYF	TGCAGTGCTAGAGATGAGAAGTCAGATACGCAGTATTTT
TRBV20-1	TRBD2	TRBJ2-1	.	CSAPRALAVNEQFF	TGCAGTGCCCCTCGGGCGCTAGCGGTAAATGAGCAGTTCTTC
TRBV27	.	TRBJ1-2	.	CASTERGGRGGYTF	TGTGCCAGCACTGAAAGGGGGGGGCGGGGTGGCTACACCTTC
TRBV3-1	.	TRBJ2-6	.	CASSPAHGANVLTF	TGTGCCAGCAGCCCCGCGCATGGGGCCAACGTCCTGACTTTC
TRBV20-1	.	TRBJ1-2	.	CSARSIDRKMVYGYTF	TGCAGTGCTAGATCTATCGACAGGAAAATGGTCTATGGCTACACCTTC
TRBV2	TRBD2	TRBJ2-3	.	CASRTISGTSGHQVDTQYF	TGTGCCAGCAGGACCATTTCCGGGACTAGCGGCCACCAGGTGGATACGCAGTATTTT
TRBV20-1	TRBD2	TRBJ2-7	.	CSAMQAGGRHSYEQYF	TGCAGTGCTATGCAAGCGGGAGGCCGACACTCCTACGAGCAGTACTTC
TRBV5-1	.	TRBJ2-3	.	CASRQGYDTQYF	TGCGCCAGCAGGCAGGGATATGATACGCAGTATTTT
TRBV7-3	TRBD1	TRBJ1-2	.	CASSFLLQGPNYGYTF	TGTGCCAGCAGCTTTCTCCTACAGGGGCCTAACTATGGCTACACCTTC
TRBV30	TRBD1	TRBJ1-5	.	CAWSVLRVGDRGNQPQHF	TGTGCCTGGAGTGTACTTCGTGTGGGGGACAGGGGCAATCAGCCCCAGCATTTT